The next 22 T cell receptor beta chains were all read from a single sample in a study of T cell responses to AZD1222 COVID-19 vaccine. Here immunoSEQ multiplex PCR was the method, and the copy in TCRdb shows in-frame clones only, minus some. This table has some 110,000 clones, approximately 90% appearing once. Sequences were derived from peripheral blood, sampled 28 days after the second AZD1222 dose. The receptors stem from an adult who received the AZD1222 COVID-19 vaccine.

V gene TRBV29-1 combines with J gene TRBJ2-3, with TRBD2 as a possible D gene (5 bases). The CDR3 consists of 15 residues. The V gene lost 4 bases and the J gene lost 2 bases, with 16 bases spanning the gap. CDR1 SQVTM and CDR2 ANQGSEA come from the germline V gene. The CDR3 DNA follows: TGCAGCGTTGTAAAACACCGGAGGAACACAGATACGCAGTATTTT. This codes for CSVVKHRRNTDTQYF.

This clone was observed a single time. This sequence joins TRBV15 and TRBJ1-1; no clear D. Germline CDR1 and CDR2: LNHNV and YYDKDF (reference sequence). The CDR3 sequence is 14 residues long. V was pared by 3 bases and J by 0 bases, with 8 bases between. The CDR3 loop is CATSSWEMNTEAFF. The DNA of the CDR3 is TGTGCCACCAGCAGCTGGGAGATGAACACTGAAGCTTTCTTT.

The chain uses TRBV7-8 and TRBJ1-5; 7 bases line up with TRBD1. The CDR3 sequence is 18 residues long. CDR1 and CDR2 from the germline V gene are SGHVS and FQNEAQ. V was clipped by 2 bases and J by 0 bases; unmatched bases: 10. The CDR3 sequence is CASSLRAVDRASNQPQHF. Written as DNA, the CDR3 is TGTGCCAGCAGCTTAAGGGCTGTAGACAGGGCTAGCAATCAGCCCCAGCATTTT.

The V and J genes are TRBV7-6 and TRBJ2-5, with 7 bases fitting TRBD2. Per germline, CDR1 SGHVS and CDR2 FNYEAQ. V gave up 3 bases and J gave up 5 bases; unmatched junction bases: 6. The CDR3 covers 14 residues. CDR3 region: CASSLSGVRETQYF. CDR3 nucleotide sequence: TGTGCCAGCAGCTTGAGCGGGGTTAGGGAGACCCAGTACTTC.

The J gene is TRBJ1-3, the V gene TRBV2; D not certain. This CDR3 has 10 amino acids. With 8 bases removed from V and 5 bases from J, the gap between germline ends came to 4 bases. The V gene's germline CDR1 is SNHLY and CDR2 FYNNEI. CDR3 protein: CASRRNTIYF. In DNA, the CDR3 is TGTGCCAGCCGGAGAAACACCATATATTTT.

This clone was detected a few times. The DNA of the CDR3 is TGTGCCAGCAGTTTAAATCGGGACGGTGCTAGCTCCTATAATTCACCCCTCCACTTT. Amino acids: CASSLNRDGASSYNSPLHF. V usage is TRBV28 and J usage is TRBJ1-6, with D possibly being TRBD1 (5 bases). Germline V gene data show CDR1 as MDHEN and CDR2 as SYDVKM. The CDR3 length is 19 residues. V was shortened by 2 bases and J by 0 bases, with 17 bases between the two germline ends.

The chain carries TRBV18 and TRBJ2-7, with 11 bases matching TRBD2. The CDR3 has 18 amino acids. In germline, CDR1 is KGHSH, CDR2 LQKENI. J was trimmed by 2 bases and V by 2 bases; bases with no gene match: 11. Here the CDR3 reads CASSPKSILAGEPYEQYF. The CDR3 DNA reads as TGTGCCAGCTCACCAAAGAGTATACTAGCGGGGGAACCCTACGAGCAGTACTTC. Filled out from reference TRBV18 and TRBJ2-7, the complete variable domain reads NAGVMQNPRHLVRRRGQEARLRCSPMKGHSHVYWYRQLPEEGLKFMVYLQKENIIDESGMPKERFSAEFPKEGPSILRIQQVVRGDSAAYFCASSPKSILAGEPYEQYFGPGTRLTVT.

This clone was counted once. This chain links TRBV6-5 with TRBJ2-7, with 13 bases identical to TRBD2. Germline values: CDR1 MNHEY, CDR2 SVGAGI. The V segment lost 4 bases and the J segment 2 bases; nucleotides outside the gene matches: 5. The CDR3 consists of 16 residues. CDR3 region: CASSSWTSGRPYEQYF. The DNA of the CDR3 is TGTGCCAGCAGTTCCTGGACTAGCGGGAGACCCTACGAGCAGTACTTC.

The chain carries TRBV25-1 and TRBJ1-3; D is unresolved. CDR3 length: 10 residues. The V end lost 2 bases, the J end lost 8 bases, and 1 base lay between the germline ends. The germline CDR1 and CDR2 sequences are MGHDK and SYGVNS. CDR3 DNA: TGTGCCAGCAGTGAAGACACCATATATTTT. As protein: CASSEDTIYF.

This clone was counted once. The CDR3 sequence is CASSLILRRGANEKLFF. The CDR3 region has the DNA TGTGCCAGCAGTTTAATTCTTCGTCGCGGGGCTAATGAAAAACTGTTTTTT. The V gene is TRBV28, the J gene TRBJ1-4; no firm D call. The ends were cut back, 2 bases at V and 3 bases at J, with 16 bases in the middle. The CDR3 extends over 17 amino acids. The germline V gene has CDR1 MDHEN and CDR2 SYDVKM.

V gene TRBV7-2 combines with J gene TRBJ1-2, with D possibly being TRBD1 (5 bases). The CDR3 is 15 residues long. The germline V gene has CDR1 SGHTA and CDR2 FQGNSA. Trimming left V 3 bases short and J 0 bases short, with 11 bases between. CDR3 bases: TGTGCCAGCAGCTTCGACGGGGGAGCTAACTATGGCTACACCTTC. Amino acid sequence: CASSFDGGANYGYTF.

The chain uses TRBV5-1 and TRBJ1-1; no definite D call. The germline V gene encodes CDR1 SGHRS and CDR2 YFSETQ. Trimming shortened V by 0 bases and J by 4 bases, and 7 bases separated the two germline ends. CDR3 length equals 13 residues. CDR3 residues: CASSLDSVTEAFF. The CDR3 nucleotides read TGCGCCAGCAGCTTGGACAGTGTCACTGAAGCTTTCTTT. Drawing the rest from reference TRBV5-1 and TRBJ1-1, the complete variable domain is KAGVTQTPRYLIKTRGQQVTLSCSPISGHRSVSWYQQTPGQGLQFLFEYFSETQRNKGNFPGRFSGRQFSNSRSEMNVSTLELGDSALYLCASSLDSVTEAFFGQGTRLTVV.

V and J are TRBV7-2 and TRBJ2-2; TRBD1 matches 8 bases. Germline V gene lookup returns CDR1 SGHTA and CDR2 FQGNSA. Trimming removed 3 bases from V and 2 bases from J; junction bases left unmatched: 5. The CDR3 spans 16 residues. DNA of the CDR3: TGTGCCAGCAGCTTTCGGGGACAGGATAACACCGGGGAGCTGTTTTTT. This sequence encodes CASSFRGQDNTGELFF.

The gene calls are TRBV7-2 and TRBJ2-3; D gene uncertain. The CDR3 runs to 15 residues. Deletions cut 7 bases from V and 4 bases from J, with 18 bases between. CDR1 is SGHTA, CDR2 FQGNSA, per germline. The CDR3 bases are TGTGCCAGCACCCCCTCGGCCTCAAGGGCAGATACGCAGTATTTT. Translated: CASTPSASRADTQYF.

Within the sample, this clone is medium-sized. The DNA for the CDR3 is TGTGCCAGCAGCTTAGTAAAGAACACTGAAGCTTTCTTT. This codes for CASSLVKNTEAFF. The chain links TRBV5-4 to TRBJ1-1, with D hard to call. The length of the CDR3 is 13 residues. V lost 2 bases, J lost 1 base, and 6 bases lay in between. Germline V lookup: CDR1 SGHNT, CDR2 YYREEE (reference sequence).

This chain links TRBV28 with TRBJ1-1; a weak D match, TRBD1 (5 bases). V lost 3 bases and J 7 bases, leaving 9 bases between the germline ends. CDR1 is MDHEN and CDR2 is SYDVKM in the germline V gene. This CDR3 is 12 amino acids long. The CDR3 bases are TGTGCCAGCAGTTTCATGGGGGGTGAAGCTTTCTTT. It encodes CASSFMGGEAFF.

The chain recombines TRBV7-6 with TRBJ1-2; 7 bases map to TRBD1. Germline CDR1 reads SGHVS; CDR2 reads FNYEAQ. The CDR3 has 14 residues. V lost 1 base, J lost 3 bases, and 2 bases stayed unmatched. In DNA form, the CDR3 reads TGTGCCAGCAGCTTAGGCAGGGGGGACTATGGCTACACCTTC. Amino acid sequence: CASSLGRGDYGYTF.

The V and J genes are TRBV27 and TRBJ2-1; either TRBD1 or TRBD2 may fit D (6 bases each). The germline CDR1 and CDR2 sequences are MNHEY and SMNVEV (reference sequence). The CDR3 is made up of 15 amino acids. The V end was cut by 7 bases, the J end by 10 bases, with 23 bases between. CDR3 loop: CASTPGEAGGEEQFF. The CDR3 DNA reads TGTGCCAGCACCCCTGGGGAGGCCGGGGGCGAGGAGCAGTTCTTC.

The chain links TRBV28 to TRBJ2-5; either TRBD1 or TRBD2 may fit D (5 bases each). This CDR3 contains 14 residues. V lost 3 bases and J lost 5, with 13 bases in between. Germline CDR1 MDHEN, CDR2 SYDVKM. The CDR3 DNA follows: TGTGCCAGCAGTTTTGGGACCGGCGGCGAGACCCAGTACTTC. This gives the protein CASSFGTGGETQYF.

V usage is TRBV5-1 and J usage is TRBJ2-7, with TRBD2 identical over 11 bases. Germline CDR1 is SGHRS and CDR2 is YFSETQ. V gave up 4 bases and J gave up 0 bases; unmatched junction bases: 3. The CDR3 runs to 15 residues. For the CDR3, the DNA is TGCGCCAGCAGCCAGACTAGCGGGGTCTCCTACGAGCAGTACTTC. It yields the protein CASSQTSGVSYEQYF.

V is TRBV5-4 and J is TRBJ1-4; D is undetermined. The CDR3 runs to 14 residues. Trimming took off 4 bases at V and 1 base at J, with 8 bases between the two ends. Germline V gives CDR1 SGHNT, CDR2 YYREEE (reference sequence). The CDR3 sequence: CASSPARTNEKLFF. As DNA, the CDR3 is TGTGCCAGCAGCCCCGCTAGAACTAATGAAAAACTGTTTTTT.

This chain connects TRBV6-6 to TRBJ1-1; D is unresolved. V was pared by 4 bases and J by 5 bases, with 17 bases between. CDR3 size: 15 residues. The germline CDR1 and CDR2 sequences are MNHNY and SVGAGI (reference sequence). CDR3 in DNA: TGTGCCAGCAGTTCTACGGCGGGGTTAGGTACTGAAGCTTTCTTT. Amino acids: CASSSTAGLGTEAFF.